This TCR beta chain derives from a study of blood T cells in healthy people across ages (dated by TCRdb to 2015 to 2017). Turning to the overall study: In model experiments, template switching captured about one uniquely barcoded TCR beta cDNA molecule for every two T cells. Donors of different ages were randomly distributed across sequencing lanes to avoid experimental bias. Using the same blood draw, the study looked at two additional independent replicas of 1 million unique cDNA reads for two donors, one aged 18 to 30 and the other aged 80 or older. The donors were divided into four age groups: young (average around 17 years), middle-aged (over 35), aged (approximately 62) and long-lived (roughly 82). Using deep sequencing normalized with unique cDNA molecular identifiers, the study measured how TCR beta repertoire diversity changes with age. Overall study outcomes, separate from this receptor: The percentage of naive T cells measured by flow cytometry correlated strongly with observed TCR beta diversity. Estimates of total diversity based on one million sequenced T cells were considered lower bounds and underestimates. Observed TCR beta diversity per million T cells fell roughly linearly with age, and a significant reduction was already apparent by age around 40. Since profiling was done on bulk unsorted PBMCs, naive and antigen-experienced compartments could not be conclusively compared. Compared with the aged group, the long-lived group had more naive CD4+ T cells, fewer expanded clones and increased TCR diversity, suggesting age selection. Because the CMV infection status of the donors was unknown, age-related changes in expanded clonotypes may potentially have been confounded.

The junction carries 16 bases between V and J, which are trimmed by 2 bases and 0 bases respectively. From cysteine to phenylalanine, the CDR3 is 17 amino acids long. The sequence is cut down to CDR3 DNA, 51 bases in frame from base 1. From the germline V gene, CDR1 is KGHSH and CDR2 is LQKENI. Donors were 39 systemically healthy Caucasian individuals from Russia aged roughly 6 to 90 years. Approximately 9.3 milliliters of peripheral blood were collected from each donor into EDTA-treated Vacutainer tubes. Ficoll-Paque density-gradient centrifugation was used to isolate PBMCs, with at least 7 million per sample. Total RNA was extracted from PBMCs with Trizol reagent, with at least 6 micrograms obtained per sample. For every donor, an aliquot of PBMCs went through flow cytometry to measure the percentages of naive CD45RAhigh/CD27high T cells. The library relied on 5' RACE. The data were produced on an Illumina HiSeq 2500. A second 7 to 11 cycle PCR used a sample-barcoded 5' primer and a J-beta primer mix. A unique molecular identifier was introduced onto each TCR beta cDNA molecule by a template-switch 5' adaptor carrying 12 random nucleotides. At least 2.5 million CDR3-containing paired-end reads were obtained from each sample. All of the RNA was converted into first-strand cDNA using the Mint cDNA synthesis kit, with a TRBC-specific oligonucleotide serving as the primer. After uracil-DNA glycosylase treatment, a first 18-cycle PCR used universal primers M1SS and BC2_uni_R on all cDNA. The original methods were these. For normalization, 1 million high-quality reads, each with a distinct molecular identifier, were randomly selected from each sample. Reads sharing molecular identifiers were discarded rather than binned into consensus sequences. MiTCR, with a Q25 quality threshold and the strictest error-elimination algorithm, was used for CDR3 identification, clonotype clustering and error correction. A nonparametric unseen species model with Euler transformation was used to estimate lower-bound total TCR beta diversity. TCRdb trimmed public reads at Q25 via fastp, called clones via MiXCR and kept in-frame beta chains. Identical CDR3 protein sequences are pooled into one entry, listed with their most common genes and DNA. TCRdb's processing, not the authors' own work, is the source of the V and J calls. Counted in this sample were about 600,000 distinct CDR3 sequences; around 50% of them appeared once. The ten largest clones add up to 20% to 25% of the sample.

About this clonotype: Its target antigen remains unknown. Base qualities are not provided; no much larger clone lies one nucleotide away.

The TCR was taken from a man older than 75 in good health. The sample comprised blood. The sequence is built from TRBV18 and TRBJ2-5; the D gene is possibly TRBD1, with 5 bases matching. The DNA sequence is as follows: TGTGCCAGCTCACCAATCCAGGGAACGTTGTACCAAGAGACCCAGTACTTC. It translates as CASSPIQGTLYQETQYF.